This TCR beta chain was identified in a study of blood T cells in healthy people across ages. For the second PCR, which ran for about 7 to 11 cycles, a sample-barcoded 5' primer and a J-beta primer mix were used. TCRdb re-called the 5' RACE reads with MiXCR, one entry per CDR3 protein. The table shows some 1.1 million distinct CDR3 sequences, with roughly two fifths occurring only once. Researchers collected roughly 9.8 milliliters of peripheral blood from every single donor. CDR3 length: 18 residues. J was trimmed by 4 bases and V by 1 base; bases with no gene match: 13. From germline, CDR1 is SGHTA and CDR2 FQGNSA. This clonotype has just a few counts.

The chain combines TRBV7-2 with TRBJ1-2; TRBD1 agrees at 9 bases. This clonotype originated in a man aged 18 to 29 in good health. Material for sequencing was blood. CDR3 sequence reads: CASSLEGTGLLTSYGYTF. The CDR3 DNA is TGTGCCAGCAGCTTAGAGGGGACAGGGCTTCTCACTTCCTATGGCTACACCTTC.